The TCR beta chain described here comes from a study of early T cells in non-severe SARS-CoV-2 infection. Study summary: Alpha and beta chains were unpaired, from unsorted whole-blood bulk RNA.

Notes on the study in general: The VDJdb matching leaned toward anti-spike CD8 responses and overlooked private and CD4 specificities.

This clonotype has only a few counts. Its antigen remains unknown. Trimming cost V 2 bases and J 1 base, with 6 bases left between them. In germline, CDR1 is SGDLS, CDR2 YYNGEE. This CDR3 is built from 13 residues. Individual cDNA molecules were tagged with unique molecular identifiers, the study reported. In TCRdb, the 5' RACE reads were re-called with MiXCR into one record per CDR3 protein. Of 40,000 to 60,000 distinct CDR3 sequences listed, 10% to 15% are singletons. The sequenced sample was whole blood. The V call is TRBV9, the J call TRBJ1-1; tentative D call: TRBD1 (5 bases). The clonotype was recovered from an adult who was a healthcare worker with PCR-confirmed SARS-CoV-2 infection or an uninfected control (not recorded which). As DNA, the CDR3 is TGTGCCAGCAGCGTTCAGGGGAACACTGAAGCTTTCTTT. As protein: CASSVQGNTEAFF.